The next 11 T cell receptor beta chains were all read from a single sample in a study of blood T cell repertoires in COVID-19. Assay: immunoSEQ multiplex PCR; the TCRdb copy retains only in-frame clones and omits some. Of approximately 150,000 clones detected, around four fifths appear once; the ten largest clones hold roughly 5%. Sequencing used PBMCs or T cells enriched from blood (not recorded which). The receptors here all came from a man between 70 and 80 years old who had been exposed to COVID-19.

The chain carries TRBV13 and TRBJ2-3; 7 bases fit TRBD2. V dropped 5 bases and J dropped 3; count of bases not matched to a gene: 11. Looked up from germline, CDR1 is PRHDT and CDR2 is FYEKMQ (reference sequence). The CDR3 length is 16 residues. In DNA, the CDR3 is TGTGCCAGCAGCGGCCCGTGGGAGGGGTCGACAGATACGCAGTATTTT. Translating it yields CASSGPWEGSTDTQYF.

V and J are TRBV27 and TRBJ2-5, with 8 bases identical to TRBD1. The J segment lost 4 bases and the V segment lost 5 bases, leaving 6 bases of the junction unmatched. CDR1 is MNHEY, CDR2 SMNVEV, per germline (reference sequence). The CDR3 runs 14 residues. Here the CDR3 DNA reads TGTGCCAGCAGTCCAGGACAGGGCGGAGAGACCCAGTACTTC. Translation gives CASSPGQGGETQYF.

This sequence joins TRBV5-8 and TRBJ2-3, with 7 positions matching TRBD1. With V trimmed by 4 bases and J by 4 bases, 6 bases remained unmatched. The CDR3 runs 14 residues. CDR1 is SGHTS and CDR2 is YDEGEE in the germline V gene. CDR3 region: CASSPRQGADTQYF. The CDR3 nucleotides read TGTGCCAGCAGCCCTCGACAGGGTGCAGATACGCAGTATTTT.

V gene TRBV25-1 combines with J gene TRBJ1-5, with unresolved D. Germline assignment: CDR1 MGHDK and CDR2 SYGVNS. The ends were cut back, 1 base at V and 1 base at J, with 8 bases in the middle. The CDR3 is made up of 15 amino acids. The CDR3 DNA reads TGTGCCAGCAGTGAATCGGTACAGAGCAATCAGCCCCAGCATTTT. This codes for CASSESVQSNQPQHF.

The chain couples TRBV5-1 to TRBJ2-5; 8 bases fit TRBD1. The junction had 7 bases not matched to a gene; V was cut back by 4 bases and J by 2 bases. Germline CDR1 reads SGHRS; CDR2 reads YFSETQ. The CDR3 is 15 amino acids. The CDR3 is CASSQDRGGQETQYF. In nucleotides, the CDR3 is TGCGCCAGCAGCCAAGACAGGGGTGGGCAAGAGACCCAGTACTTC.

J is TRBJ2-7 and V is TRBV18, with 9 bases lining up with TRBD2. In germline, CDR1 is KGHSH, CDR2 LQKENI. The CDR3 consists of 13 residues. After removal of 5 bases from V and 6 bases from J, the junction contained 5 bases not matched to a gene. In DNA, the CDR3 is TGTGCCAGCTCAATAGCGGGAGTAGGCGAGCAGTACTTC. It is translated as CASSIAGVGEQYF. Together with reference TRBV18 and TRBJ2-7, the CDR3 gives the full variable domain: NAGVMQNPRHLVRRRGQEARLRCSPMKGHSHVYWYRQLPEEGLKFMVYLQKENIIDESGMPKERFSAEFPKEGPSILRIQQVVRGDSAAYFCASSIAGVGEQYFGPGTRLTVT.

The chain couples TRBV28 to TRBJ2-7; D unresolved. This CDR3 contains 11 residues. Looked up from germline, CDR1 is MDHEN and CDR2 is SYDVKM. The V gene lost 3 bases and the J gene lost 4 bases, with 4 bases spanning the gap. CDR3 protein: CASSFMYEQYF. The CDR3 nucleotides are TGTGCCAGCAGTTTTATGTACGAGCAGTACTTC.

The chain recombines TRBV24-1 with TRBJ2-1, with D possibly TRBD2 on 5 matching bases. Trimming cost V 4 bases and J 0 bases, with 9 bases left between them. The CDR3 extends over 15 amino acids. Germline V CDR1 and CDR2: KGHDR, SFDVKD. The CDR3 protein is CATSEHGSSYNEQFF. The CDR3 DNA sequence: TGTGCCACCAGTGAGCATGGGAGCTCCTACAATGAGCAGTTCTTC.

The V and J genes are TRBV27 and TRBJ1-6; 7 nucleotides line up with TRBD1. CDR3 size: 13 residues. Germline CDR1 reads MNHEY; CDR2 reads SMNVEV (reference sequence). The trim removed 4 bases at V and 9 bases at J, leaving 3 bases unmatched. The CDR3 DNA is TGTGCCAGCAGTTCCACAGGGGTTTCACCCCTCCACTTT. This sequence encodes CASSSTGVSPLHF.

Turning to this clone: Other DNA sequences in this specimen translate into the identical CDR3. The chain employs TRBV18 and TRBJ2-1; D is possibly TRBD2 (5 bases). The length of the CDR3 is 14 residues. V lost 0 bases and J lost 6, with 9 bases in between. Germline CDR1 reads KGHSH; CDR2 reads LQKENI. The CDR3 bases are TGTGCCAGCTCACCACCATCCGGGGTCAATGAGCAGTTCTTC. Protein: CASSPPSGVNEQFF.

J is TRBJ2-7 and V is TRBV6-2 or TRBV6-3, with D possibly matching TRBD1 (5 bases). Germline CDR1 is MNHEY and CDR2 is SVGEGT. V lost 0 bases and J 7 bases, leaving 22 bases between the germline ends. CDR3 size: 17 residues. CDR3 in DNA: TGTGCCAGCAGTTACTCATTCCCCAACCAAGGGGCCCTGGAGCAGTACTTC. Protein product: CASSYSFPNQGALEQYF.